This T cell receptor (beta chain) was profiled in a study of T-cell memory formation after mild COVID-19. The study, taken as a whole, reports: The SARS-CoV-2 specificity of second-wave clones reaching peak at day 37 remained unverified. Among contracting clones, CD4+ were mainly CM/EM and CD8+ enriched in EMRA.

Deletions cut 6 bases from V and 2 bases from J, with 11 bases between. This CDR3 region has 14 residues. This clonotype was seen a few times. The antigen is undetermined. A single record per CDR3 protein comes from TCRdb applying MiXCR to the 5' RACE reads. The sample lists 350,000 to 450,000 distinct CDR3 sequences, roughly a quarter occurring once. The rearrangement links TRBV12-3 or TRBV12-4 to TRBJ2-1; a possible D gene is TRBD2 (6 bases). This clonotype was obtained from an adult woman who had mild COVID-19 (a few samples of this study predate the infection). Cell type and time point are not known. Sample: PBMCs or a T cell subset sorted from them (not recorded which). The CDR3: CASRGLFTYNEQFF. The CDR3 DNA follows: TGTGCCAGCAGAGGACTATTTACCTACAATGAGCAGTTCTTC.